This entry lists 20 T cell receptor beta chains sequenced from one sample in a study of T cell repertoires in cytomegalovirus infection. TCRdb independently ran MiXCR on the reads; one entry per CDR3 protein. The repertoire has more than 250,000 distinct CDR3 sequences, around a quarter of them found once; the top ten carry roughly 13%. The antigens of these receptors remain unknown. Sequencing was performed on cultured PBMCs, taken from culture after CMV antigen stimulation. All receptors derive from a human donor in good health (CMV status not recorded). Some clones in this sample may be carry-over from other donors' samples.

This clonotype has a handful of counts. The chain employs TRBV4-1 and TRBJ1-5; D uncertain. This CDR3 region has 15 residues. Between the trimmed V and J ends, which lost 1 base and 1 base, there was a span of 8 bases. Germline values: CDR1 MGHRA, CDR2 YSYEKL. The CDR3 nucleotides read TGCGCCAGCAGCCAAGTGGTTCGCAGCAATCAGCCCCAGCATTTT. Translated: CASSQVVRSNQPQHF.

The genes are TRBV7-2 and TRBJ2-1, with a tentative D call TRBD2 (5 bases). Germline assignment: CDR1 SGHTA and CDR2 FQGNSA. V was shortened by 5 bases and J by 0 bases, with 11 bases between the two germline ends. The CDR3 consists of 15 residues. CDR3 in amino acids: CASSPGESSYNEQFF. The CDR3 nucleotides read TGTGCCAGCAGCCCCGGGGAGAGCTCCTACAATGAGCAGTTCTTC. Filled out from reference TRBV7-2 and TRBJ2-1, the complete variable domain reads GAGVSQSPSNKVTEKGKDVELRCDPISGHTALYWYRQSLGQGLEFLIYFQGNSAPDKSGLPSDRFSAERTGGSVSTLTIQRTQQEDSAVYLCASSPGESSYNEQFFGPGTRLTVL.

This rearrangement joins TRBV10-2 to TRBJ2-3; D may be TRBD1 (5 bases). The CDR3 consists of 14 residues. Trimming took 3 bases from V and 4 from J, leaving 11 bases between them. Per germline, CDR1 WSHSY and CDR2 SAAADI. The CDR3 DNA sequence: TGCGCCAGCAGTGAATACAGGTTCTCAGATACGCAGTATTTT. Translated, it gives CASSEYRFSDTQYF.

This chain uses TRBV20-1 with TRBJ2-1; tentatively, D is TRBD2 (6 bases). Trimming shortened V by 1 base and J by 0 bases, and 16 bases separated the two germline ends. Germline V gene data show CDR1 as DFQATT and CDR2 as SNEGSKA (reference sequence). The CDR3 is 17 amino acids. CDR3 coding DNA: TGCAGTGCTAGAGCCCAGCTAGCGCTGAGCTCCTACAATGAGCAGTTCTTC. As protein: CSARAQLALSSYNEQFF.

This chain uses TRBV7-2 with TRBJ2-7; 10 bases fit TRBD1. Trimming removed 0 bases from V and 6 bases from J; junction bases left unmatched: 11. This CDR3 has 17 amino acids. Germline loops: CDR1 SGHTA, CDR2 FQGNSA. The CDR3 nucleotides read TGTGCCAGCAGCTTAGCGGAACCCGGGACAGGGGTCCGCGAGCAGTACTTC. It codes for CASSLAEPGTGVREQYF.

In regard to this clonotype: One base away lies a much larger clone, so this may be a sequencing read error. Written as DNA, the CDR3 is TGTGCCAGCAGTCCGCATAGGGTCACAGATACGCAGTCTTTT. Protein sequence: CASSPHRVTDTQSF. The V and J genes are TRBV28 and TRBJ2-3; unclear D gene. The CDR3 length is 14 residues. In germline, CDR1 is MDHEN, CDR2 SYDVKM.

The V call is TRBV5-1, the J call TRBJ2-2; tentatively, D is TRBD1 or TRBD2 (5 bases each). The CDR3 runs to 17 residues. CDR1 is SGHRS, CDR2 YFSETQ, per germline. Between the trimmed V and J ends, which lost 3 bases and 6 bases, there was a span of 21 bases. CDR3 sequence reads: CASSSGTDPRSPGELFF. CDR3 DNA sequence: TGCGCCAGCAGCTCCGGGACCGACCCCCGATCGCCCGGGGAGCTGTTTTTT.

This chain links TRBV12-3 or TRBV12-4 with TRBJ2-1; no clear D. The CDR3 has 11 residues. Trimming took off 1 base at V and 12 bases at J, with 7 bases between the two ends. CDR3 in amino acids: CASSLGWAQFF. CDR3 sequence (DNA): TGTGCCAGCAGTTTAGGGTGGGCGCAGTTCTTC.

This chain uses TRBV19 with TRBJ2-5; a possible D gene is TRBD2 (6 bases). CDR1 and CDR2 from the germline V gene are LNHDA and SQIVND (reference sequence). The length of the CDR3 is 16 residues. V shed 6 bases and J shed 0 bases, with 17 bases lying between them. The CDR3 loop reads CASSEGPRGYQETQYF. As DNA, the CDR3 is TGTGCCAGTAGCGAAGGTCCGCGGGGTTACCAAGAGACCCAGTACTTC.

The chain carries TRBV2 and TRBJ2-1; D is possibly TRBD2 (5 bases). V was clipped by 0 bases and J by 8 bases, with 5 bases between them. Per germline, CDR1 SNHLY and CDR2 FYNNEI. This CDR3 is 12 amino acids long. DNA of the CDR3: TGTGCCAGCAGTGAAGCCGGGGATGAGCAGTTCTTC. This translates into CASSEAGDEQFF.

V is TRBV2 and J is TRBJ2-5, with TRBD2 matching over 9 bases. V shed 6 bases, J shed 5 bases, and the junction held 13 bases outside the gene matches. Germline CDR1 reads SNHLY; CDR2 reads FYNNEI. The CDR3 totals 16 residues. The CDR3 loop is CASRFRGTSSRETQYF. In DNA, the CDR3 is TGTGCCAGCAGGTTCCGCGGGACTAGCTCGCGGGAGACCCAGTACTTC.

This clonotype appeared many times. The chain has TRBV7-6 and TRBJ2-5; D is ambiguous. Trimming removed 0 bases at V and 5 bases at J, with 7 bases between. The CDR3 is made up of 13 amino acids. CDR1 is SGHVS and CDR2 is FNYEAQ in the germline V gene. CDR3 amino acids: CASSLAMEETQYF. Here the CDR3 DNA reads TGTGCCAGCAGCTTAGCGATGGAGGAGACCCAGTACTTC.

This clonotype turned up a few times. This chain joins TRBV7-8 and TRBJ2-1; D is uncertain. There are 15 residues in the CDR3. V lost 6 bases and J 0 bases, leaving 12 bases between the germline ends. The germline V gene encodes CDR1 SGHVS and CDR2 FQNEAQ. Here the CDR3 DNA reads TGTGCCAGCAGTCGCCTGCGTAACTCCTACAATGAGCAGTTCTTC. Encoded protein: CASSRLRNSYNEQFF. Filled out from reference TRBV7-8 and TRBJ2-1, the complete variable domain reads GAGVSQSPRYKVAKRGQDVALRCDPISGHVSLFWYQQALGQGPEFLTYFQNEAQLDKSGLPSDRFFAERPEGSVSTLKIQRTQQEDSAVYLCASSRLRNSYNEQFFGPGTRLTVL.

The chain is built from TRBV19 and TRBJ1-2, with 8 nucleotides matching TRBD1. This CDR3 has 13 residues. Germline trimming cut 5 bases from V and 5 bases from J; bases unmatched to any gene: 4. Germline CDR1 reads LNHDA; CDR2 reads SQIVND (reference sequence). In DNA, the CDR3 is TGTGCCAGTAGTGCAGGGGGCTGGTATGGCTACACCTTC. Translated: CASSAGGWYGYTF.

This clonotype was detected ten times or more. V usage is TRBV7-2 and J usage is TRBJ2-7, with 8 bases aligning to TRBD2. The V and J ends lost 5 bases and 7 bases, in that order; junction bases with no gene match: 10. Germline lookup yields CDR1 SGHTA and CDR2 FQGNSA. The CDR3 consists of 14 residues. The CDR3 sequence: CASSPGTRLWEQYF. The CDR3 DNA reads as TGTGCCAGCAGCCCCGGGACTAGATTATGGGAGCAGTACTTC.

The chain is built from TRBV5-1 and TRBJ2-1; the match to TRBD1 covers 8 bases. This CDR3 contains 14 residues. J was trimmed by 7 bases and V by 3 bases; bases with no gene match: 6. Germline CDR1 SGHRS, CDR2 YFSETQ. The CDR3 protein is CASSYPGGWNEQFF. The CDR3 nucleotides are TGCGCCAGCAGCTACCCAGGGGGCTGGAATGAGCAGTTCTTC.

This clonotype was seen a handful of times. The V and J genes are TRBV28 and TRBJ1-1; D is unclear. The CDR3 runs to 16 residues. The germline V gene has CDR1 MDHEN and CDR2 SYDVKM. Trimming took off 10 bases at V and 2 bases at J, with 23 bases between the two ends. This CDR3 reads CAIRGPQFLRNTEAFF. CDR3 in DNA: TGTGCCATCCGAGGGCCTCAATTCCTCCGCAACACTGAAGCTTTCTTT. Full variable domain (remainder filled in from reference TRBV28 and TRBJ1-1): DVKVTQSSRYLVKRTGEKVFLECVQDMDHENMFWYRQDPGLGLRLIYFSYDVKMKEKGDIPEGYSVSREKKERFSLILESASTNQTSMYLCAIRGPQFLRNTEAFFGQGTRLTVV.

This clonotype was observed many times. The V gene is TRBV7-3, the J gene TRBJ2-3; D ambiguous. CDR3 length: 16 amino acids. CDR1 and CDR2 from the germline V gene are SGHTA and FQGTGA. Trimming left V 0 bases short and J 0 bases short, with 10 bases between. CDR3: CASSLTDGSSTDTQYF. In nucleotides, the CDR3 is TGTGCCAGCAGCTTAACTGACGGCTCTAGCACAGATACGCAGTATTTT.

This clonotype has a handful of counts. The rearrangement uses TRBV14 and TRBJ2-2, with a weak D call TRBD2 (5 bases). Trimming left V 3 bases short and J 2 bases short, with 10 bases between. The germline V gene encodes CDR1 SGHDN and CDR2 FVKESK. This CDR3 spans 15 amino acids. The CDR3 DNA follows: TGTGCCAGCAGCCAGATGACTACAAACACCGGGGAGCTGTTTTTT. Translating it yields CASSQMTTNTGELFF.

This clonotype came up many times. The rearrangement joins TRBV7-2 to TRBJ2-2; D is unclear. The CDR3 consists of 14 residues. Looked up from germline, CDR1 is SGHTA and CDR2 is FQGNSA. V lost 1 base and J lost 0, with 3 bases in between. CDR3 region: CASSLVANTGELFF. DNA of the CDR3: TGTGCCAGCAGCTTAGTAGCGAACACCGGGGAGCTGTTTTTT.